Presented here are 7 T cell receptor beta chains from one specimen sequenced in a study of T cell responses to AZD1222 COVID-19 vaccine (dated by TCRdb to the early 2020s). This sample's time point label indicates: baseline before first vaccination. The library was prepared using the immunoSEQ multiplex PCR assay. Drawn from immuneACCESS, this table holds only the in-frame rearrangements with V and J called that TCRdb kept. Clones are partly lost; checked studies trace under half to an unresolved V gene and leave the rest unexplained. This sample gives 90,000 to 120,000 clones in total; around 90% of them show up just once. Of the sample, around 4.4% falls within the top ten clones. Here the sequenced sample was peripheral blood, taken on day 0 of AZD1222 vaccination. These TCRs come from an adult in good health.

The chain combines TRBV4-3 with TRBJ1-2; no definite D call. The CDR3 covers 16 residues. V lost 0 bases to trimming and J lost 4 bases, with 15 bases between them. Germline CDR1 reads LGHNA; CDR2 reads YSLEER. The CDR3 DNA is TGCGCCAGCAGCCAAGAAAGCTTGGGCCTAGGCTATGGCTACACCTTC. Translating it yields CASSQESLGLGYGYTF.

The rearrangement joins TRBV4-3 to TRBJ2-1; 9 bases are shared with TRBD2. This CDR3 has 14 amino acids. Germline V gives CDR1 LGHNA, CDR2 YSLEER. J was trimmed by 7 bases and V by 3 bases; bases with no gene match: 4. The CDR3 region has the DNA TGCGCCAGCAGCCAGCGCGGGAGGGTTAATGAGCAGTTCTTC. Amino acids: CASSQRGRVNEQFF.

V and J are TRBV3-1 (or the pseudogene TRBV3-2) and TRBJ1-5, with TRBD1 matching 10 bases. Germline trimming cut 1 base from V and 7 bases from J; bases unmatched to any gene: 4. Germline V gives CDR1 LGHDT, CDR2 YNNKEL (reference sequence). The CDR3 length is 15 residues. This CDR3 reads CASSQGTGGDQPQHF. In DNA form, the CDR3 reads TGTGCCAGCAGCCAAGGGACAGGGGGTGACCAGCCCCAGCATTTT.

The chain combines TRBV29-1 with TRBJ2-1; 8 nucleotides agree with TRBD1. The ends lost 3 bases at V and 6 bases at J; junction bases unmatched: 4. This CDR3 is 13 amino acids long. Germline V gives CDR1 SQVTM, CDR2 ANQGSEA. The CDR3 reads CSVESRGLNEQFF. The DNA of the CDR3 is TGCAGCGTTGAGTCCAGGGGGCTCAATGAGCAGTTCTTC.

V is TRBV6-2 or TRBV6-3 and J is TRBJ2-3; D call uncertain. Germline values: CDR1 MNHEY, CDR2 SVGEGT. Trimming pared 3 bases from V and 2 bases from J, leaving 12 bases between. This CDR3 spans 15 amino acids. The CDR3 loop is CASSYRPGITDTQYF. The CDR3 nucleotides read TGTGCCAGCAGTTATCGTCCTGGAATCACAGATACGCAGTATTTT.

The chain is built from TRBV3-1 (or the pseudogene TRBV3-2) and TRBJ2-3; no clear D gene. Trimming took off 4 bases at V and 6 bases at J, with 14 bases between the two ends. From germline, CDR1 is LGHDT and CDR2 YNNKEL (reference sequence). CDR3 length: 14 residues. CDR3 sequence: CASSRVGRLDTQYF. Here the CDR3 DNA reads TGTGCCAGCAGCCGGGTAGGACGTCTCGATACGCAGTATTTT.

The chain joins TRBV7-8 to TRBJ1-2; 7 bases agree with TRBD1. The length of the CDR3 is 15 residues. After removal of 0 bases from V and 5 bases from J, the junction contained 6 bases not matched to a gene. Germline V gives CDR1 SGHVS, CDR2 FQNEAQ. CDR3 bases: TGTGCCAGCAGCTTAGCCGGGACAGAAAAGTATGGCTACACCTTC. Encoded protein: CASSLAGTEKYGYTF. Combining the CDR3 with reference TRBV7-8 and TRBJ1-2 gives the whole variable domain GAGVSQSPRYKVAKRGQDVALRCDPISGHVSLFWYQQALGQGPEFLTYFQNEAQLDKSGLPSDRFFAERPEGSVSTLKIQRTQQEDSAVYLCASSLAGTEKYGYTFGSGTRLTVV.